This TCR beta chain comes out of a study of shared clonotypes between healthy human individuals. Evenly divided among several immunoSEQ plates was the genomic DNA of each subset. The table came from immunoSEQ multiplex PCR; TCRdb's copy has only in-frame clones and leaves some out. The sample gives more than 400,000 clones, roughly 80% of which show up once; about 13% is in the top ten. The germline V gene encodes CDR1 MNHNS and CDR2 SASEGT. CDR3 length: 14 residues. Trimming cost V 2 bases and J 6 bases, with 10 bases left between them. The source is a woman aged 35 to 49 in good health. Some clones in this sample may be carry-over from other donors' samples. Specimen: PBMCs. V usage is TRBV6-1 and J usage is TRBJ2-2; D ambiguous. The CDR3 reads CASSEMLRAGELFF. DNA for the CDR3: TGTGCCAGCAGTGAAATGCTACGCGCCGGGGAGCTGTTTTTT.